This TCR beta chain derives from a study of blood T cell repertoires in COVID-19. Overall study: There were acute and convalescent COVID-19 samples, and they came from the United States, Italy and Spain. PBMCs, B-cell-depleted T cells, or T cells were the source of the cDNA or gDNA that made up the material.

This CDR3 comprises 17 residues. V shed 4 bases and J 6 bases; nucleotides not matched to a gene: 6. Per the germline V gene, CDR1 is KGHDR and CDR2 is SFDVKD. In the study's own analysis: Nucleated cell number was recorded as an estimate derived from reference gene primer amplification. The assay was immunoSEQ multiplex PCR, and TCRdb's table has in-frame clones only and misses some. The DNA was the basis for D and trimming; V, J and clone size are from that table. The sample holds some 230,000 clones; more than 75% are singletons and the top ten take 2.9%. The V call is TRBV24-1, the J call TRBJ2-1, with TRBD2 identical over 15 bases. Sequencing was done on a sample of peripheral blood. The sequence derives from a man aged 45-60 years who had recovered from COVID-19. The CDR3 bases are TGTGCCACCAGTGACAACGGACTAGCGGGAGGGTTCAATGAGCAGTTCTTC. This codes for CATSDNGLAGGFNEQFF.